This T cell receptor beta chain derives from a study of response to subunit inactivated influenza vaccine. This clonotype occurred a few times. The antigen remains unidentified. TCRdb recomputed calls from the RT-PCR reads with MiXCR, one row per CDR3 protein. The sample shows 550,000 to 800,000 distinct CDR3 sequences, over 11% of them seen only once. Study-wide results and limits: Every seasonal influenza vaccination brings in few new T cells, the authors suggested.

The CDR3 runs 14 residues. The J segment lost 7 bases and the V segment lost 6 bases, leaving 11 bases of the junction unmatched. Per germline, CDR1 MNHEY and CDR2 SVGEGT. The TCR was taken from a man aged 45-65 years who received an inactivated influenza vaccine. The chain employs TRBV6-2 or TRBV6-3 and TRBJ1-2, with 7 positions matching TRBD1. This sample comprised PBMCs from blood, obtained around 14 days before vaccination. Here the CDR3 DNA reads TGTGCCAGCAGCCGGGACAGCTCCCTAATTGGCTACACCTTC. It encodes CASSRDSSLIGYTF.